The rows below give T cell receptor beta chains drawn from one sample of a study of cytomegalovirus exposure and HLA in healthy donors. Only in-frame clones appear in the TCRdb table, and some are missing; sequencing was by immunoSEQ multiplex PCR. Of a few hundred thousand clones listed, around 91% were seen once; the top ten hold 0.3% to 0.4%. Sequencing input: PBMCs. Receptor source: a woman in her late teens or twenties in good health and CMV-seronegative. The CDR3 runs from the conserved cysteine through the conserved F or W. Each record gives: D gene, clone size, J gene, V gene, CDR3 DNA, CDR3 protein. A D gene is named only where the DNA matches it firmly. A clone size is listed for some rows: how often the clone was seen (once, few, many), or a class if it is expanded.

.	few	TRBJ1-2	TRBV4-3	TGCGCCAGCATCGACTGGTACGGGGGCTACACCTTC	CASIDWYGGYTF
.	.	TRBJ1-5	TRBV20-1	TGCAGTGCTAGCTATCAGCCCCAGCATTTT	CSASYQPQHF
TRBD2	.	TRBJ2-3	TRBV10-1	TGCGCCAGCACCCCATTGTTGCGGGGGAACACAGATACGCAGTATTTT	CASTPLLRGNTDTQYF
TRBD1	.	TRBJ1-6	TRBV6-5	TGTGCCAGCAGTTCCCAGGGGGCTCTCCTCTTTTCACCCCTCCACTTT	CASSSQGALLFSPLHF
TRBD2	.	TRBJ2-2	TRBV11-3	TGTGCCAGCAGCCTTAGCCTCCCCCAGGGAGGGCACACCGGGGAGCTGTTTTTT	CASSLSLPQGGHTGELFF
.	.	TRBJ1-2	TRBV5-8	TGTGCCAGCCCCAACTGGGCAGTTCTAACAGGTGGCTACACCTTC	CASPNWAVLTGGYTF
TRBD2	once	TRBJ2-2	TRBV4-1	TGCGCCAGTCGGCGGGGGATGAACACCGGGGAGCTGTTTTTT	CASRRGMNTGELFF
.	.	TRBJ2-3	TRBV6-5	TGTGCCAGCAGTTACTACGCCGAGAGCACAGATACGCAGTATTTT	CASSYYAESTDTQYF
TRBD2	.	TRBJ2-5	TRBV6-5	TGTGCCAGCAGTTACCAACTAGCGGGAGAGACCCAGTACTTC	CASSYQLAGETQYF
TRBD2	.	TRBJ2-3	TRBV6-1	TGTGCCAGCAGCGAACTAGCGGGGGACCTCACAGATACGCAGTATTTT	CASSELAGDLTDTQYF
.	.	TRBJ1-1	TRBV7-6	TGTGCCAGCAGCTTGCAGGGGAAGGGAACTGAAGCTTTCTTT	CASSLQGKGTEAFF
.	once	TRBJ1-5	TRBV5-8	TGTGCCAGCAGCTTGGTTACAGCTAGCAATCAGCCCCAGCATTTT	CASSLVTASNQPQHF
TRBD2	.	TRBJ2-3	TRBV6-5	TGTGCCAGCAGGCATCTAGCGGGGGGGCAAGATACGCAGTATTTT	CASRHLAGGQDTQYF
.	.	TRBJ1-1	TRBV7-6	TGTGCCAGCAGCTTAGCGGCAGGGGACATGAACACTGAAGCTTTCTTT	CASSLAAGDMNTEAFF
TRBD2	.	TRBJ2-2	TRBV19	TGTGCCAGTAGTATTTTCCGGGAGGTCACCGGGGAGCTGTTTTTT	CASSIFREVTGELFF
TRBD1	few	TRBJ2-7	TRBV2	TGTGCCAGCAGTTCCGACAGGGGAAGGGGAGTTCAGTACTTC	CASSSDRGRGVQYF
.	.	TRBJ2-3	TRBV15	TGTGCCACCAGCAGAGGTCGGGGGGCGGGGGATACGCAGTATTTT	CATSRGRGAGDTQYF
TRBD1	.	TRBJ1-6	TRBV7-9	TGTGCCAGCAGCTTAGCCCCGGACAGGGTGGGCTCACCCCTCCACTTT	CASSLAPDRVGSPLHF
.	.	TRBJ2-5	TRBV6-1	TGTGCCAGCAGGGCGGTAATGTACCAAGAGACCCAGTACTTC	CASRAVMYQETQYF
.	.	TRBJ1-3	TRBV11-2	TGTGCCAGCAGCTTACACCTGATGAGCGCAAACTCTGGAAACACCATATATTTT	CASSLHLMSANSGNTIYF
.	.	TRBJ2-1	TRBV11-2	TGTGCCAGCAGCTCCTCGGGGAGCTCCTACAATGAGCAGTTCTTC	CASSSSGSSYNEQFF
TRBD1	once	TRBJ1-4	TRBV27	TGTGCCAGCAGGTCAGGACAGGGATTGAATGAAAAACTGTTTTTT	CASRSGQGLNEKLFF
.	.	TRBJ2-1	TRBV5-6	TGTGCCAGCAGCCAAGACACTTCCTACAATGAGCAGTTCTTC	CASSQDTSYNEQFF
.	.	TRBJ2-7	TRBV5-1	TGCGCCAGCAGCAAGGACAGCTACTACGAGCAGTACTTC	CASSKDSYYEQYF
TRBD2	.	TRBJ2-1	TRBV11-2	TGTGCCAGCAGTCTCGGGACTAGCGGAAACAATGAGCAGTTCTTC	CASSLGTSGNNEQFF
.	.	TRBJ2-2	TRBV14	TGTGCCAGCAGCGCTCGACAGAACTCGAACACCGGGGAGCTGTTTTTT	CASSARQNSNTGELFF
TRBD1	.	TRBJ1-3	TRBV4-3	TGCGCCAGCAGCCAACAAGGACAGGCCCTCTCTGGAAACACCATATATTTT	CASSQQGQALSGNTIYF
.	.	TRBJ2-7	TRBV6-4	TGTGCCAGCAGCCAAGACTGGAGCTCCTACGAGCAGTACTTC	CASSQDWSSYEQYF
.	once	TRBJ2-7	TRBV15	TGTGCCACCAGCAGAGATAGGACAGCCCTGGGGCAGTACTTC	CATSRDRTALGQYF
.	.	TRBJ1-2	TRBV7-2	TGTGCCAGCAGCTTTCAAGGTTGGACAGCCCACTATGGCTACACCTTC	CASSFQGWTAHYGYTF
TRBD1	.	TRBJ2-3	TRBV5-4	TGTGCCAGCAGCTTGGGGGACAGGGGGCGGACAGATACGCAGTATTTT	CASSLGDRGRTDTQYF
TRBD1	.	TRBJ2-1	TRBV7-7	TGTGCTAGCAGCCCGGACAGGGTTGAACAGTTCTTC	CASSPDRVEQFF
.	.	TRBJ2-2	TRBV28	TGTGCCAGCACCGGTCGAAGCCTAAACACCGGGGAGCTGTTTTTT	CASTGRSLNTGELFF
TRBD1	.	TRBJ2-7	TRBV29-1	TGCAGCGTCTGGTTACAGGGGGACGAGCAGTACTTC	CSVWLQGDEQYF
TRBD1	.	TRBJ1-3	TRBV4-1	TGCGCCAGCAGCCACGGACAGGGAGGTGGAAACACCATATATTTT	CASSHGQGGGNTIYF
.	.	TRBJ1-2	TRBV5-1	TGCGCCAGCAGCCCAAGCTTTAACTATGGCTACACCTTC	CASSPSFNYGYTF
.	.	TRBJ2-1	TRBV11-2	TGTGCCAGCAGTCTACTTTCCGGACAGACAACTTACAATGAGCAGTTCTTC	CASSLLSGQTTYNEQFF
TRBD1	.	TRBJ2-5	TRBV27	TGTGCCAGCAGCCATGGGACAGAACAAGAGACCCAGTACTTC	CASSHGTEQETQYF
.	.	TRBJ1-5	TRBV6-5	TGTGCCAGCAGTTCCTCAGGGGCAGGGTTACGGCAGCCCCAGCATTTT	CASSSSGAGLRQPQHF
TRBD1	.	TRBJ2-1	TRBV7-8	TGTGCCAGCAGCTTACAGGGGGACCGGGAGCAGTTCTTC	CASSLQGDREQFF
.	.	TRBJ2-5	TRBV5-1	TGCGCCAGCAGCTTTGGGGCAGACCAAGAGACCCAGTACTTC	CASSFGADQETQYF
TRBD1	.	TRBJ2-1	TRBV6-6	TGTGCCAGCAGTTCCACCGGGACAGGGAACTACAATGAGCAGTTCTTC	CASSSTGTGNYNEQFF
TRBD1	.	TRBJ2-1	TRBV11-2	TGTGCCAGCAGCTCCCTTAAGGGACAGGGTATAAGGTTCTTC	CASSSLKGQGIRFF
TRBD1	once	TRBJ1-6	TRBV19	TGTGCCAGTAGTATCGGGGACAGTAATTCACCCCTCCACTTT	CASSIGDSNSPLHF
.	once	TRBJ2-3	TRBV18	TGTGCCAGCTCACGCGATTACAGTGCAGATACGCAGTATTTT	CASSRDYSADTQYF
TRBD1	.	TRBJ1-2	TRBV29-1	TGCAGCAGCCGGGACAGTCTCTATGGCTACACCTTC	CSSRDSLYGYTF
TRBD1	.	TRBJ2-7	TRBV9	TGTGCCAGCAGCGCCGGTACCGGGACAGGGGCTGCCTACGAGCAGTACTTC	CASSAGTGTGAAYEQYF
.	.	TRBJ1-5	TRBV28	TGTGCCAGCAGTTTGGTGGGGCTGAATCAGCCCCAGCATTTT	CASSLVGLNQPQHF
.	.	TRBJ1-5	TRBV6-1	TGTGCCAGCAGTGAGGCAGGCCGCTATAGCAATCAGCCCCAGCATTTT	CASSEAGRYSNQPQHF
.	.	TRBJ1-1	TRBV4-1	TGCGCCAGCAGCCATCCTGCGGGTGAAGCTTTCTTT	CASSHPAGEAFF
TRBD1	.	TRBJ1-2	TRBV27	TGTGCCAGCAGTCCGGTAGGGACAGCCGCCAACTATGGCTACACCTTC	CASSPVGTAANYGYTF
TRBD2	.	TRBJ2-1	TRBV4-1	TGCGCCAGCAGCCTTAGCGGGGGGGCTATGGGTGAGCAGTTCTTC	CASSLSGGAMGEQFF
.	.	TRBJ1-6	TRBV6-5	TGTGCCAGCAGCCCGGACAGTCCCTATAATTCACCCCTCCACTTT	CASSPDSPYNSPLHF
.	.	TRBJ2-7	TRBV4-3	TGCGCCAGCAGCCAAGGACAGGTCGTCTCCTACGAGCAGTACTTC	CASSQGQVVSYEQYF
.	.	TRBJ2-7	TRBV4-1	TGCGCCAGCAGCGCCCGGGACACCGAGGACGAGCAGTACTTC	CASSARDTEDEQYF
.	few	TRBJ2-2	TRBV7-9	TGTGCCAGCAGCTCCGTGGGGGCGCTCAGCACCGGGGAGCTGTTTTTT	CASSSVGALSTGELFF
.	once	TRBJ2-2	TRBV19	TGTGCCAGTAGTTTAACTAGGGTGGGCACCGGGGAGCTGTTTTTT	CASSLTRVGTGELFF
.	.	TRBJ2-7	TRBV19	TGTGCCAGTAGCAGGGGTGGCTACGAGCAGTACTTC	CASSRGGYEQYF
.	.	TRBJ2-2	TRBV9	TGTGCCAGCAGCGTATATCTTGTCGGGGAGCTGTTTTTT	CASSVYLVGELFF